Sequencing of this T cell receptor (beta chain) was carried out in a study of shared clonotypes between healthy human individuals. The protocol was immunoSEQ multiplex PCR, while the TCRdb copy is restricted to in-frame clones and leaves out a portion. The sample has about 2 million clones; just under 95% are singletons. Only CD45RO-negative cells positively selected for CCR7 counted as naive CD8 cells, so terminally differentiated effector memory CD45RA+ cells were excluded. The V gene's germline CDR1 is LGHNA and CDR2 YSLEER. V was shortened by 0 bases and J by 5 bases, with 7 bases between the two germline ends. There are 13 residues in the CDR3.

This TCR was sampled from a young man in good health. The sequenced material came from naive CD8+ T cells sorted from blood. The chain has TRBV4-3 and TRBJ1-1; no reliable D call. The CDR3 is CASSQESTTEAFF. DNA of the CDR3: TGCGCCAGCAGCCAAGAGAGCACAACTGAAGCTTTCTTT.